The clone carrying this T cell receptor beta chain occurred a few times. This specimen belongs to a study of blood T cell repertoires in COVID-19. As for the study in general: T cells, B-cell-depleted T cells, or PBMCs provided the cDNA or gDNA that served as material.

How the authors handled the data: Amplification from reference gene primers served as the basis for estimated nucleated cell counts. This table comes from immunoSEQ multiplex PCR, and its TCRdb copy is limited to in-frame clones, with some not included. V and J calls and clone size are given by that table; D and trimming were obtained from the DNA. The sample lists around 150,000 clones, around 84% seen once, with less than 3.5% in the top ten. The receptor comes from a human donor with acute or convalescent COVID-19. The donor label of this sample is uncertain. The sequencing sample was made of peripheral blood.

The CDR3 loop reads CAWSVPPQDSPLHF. CDR3 DNA sequence: TGTGCCTGGAGTGTACCCCCTCAGGATTCACCCCTCCACTTT. The V and J genes are TRBV30 and TRBJ1-6; D gene ambiguous. In germline, CDR1 is GTSNPN, CDR2 SVGIG (reference sequence). Deletions cut 0 bases from V and 8 bases from J, with 11 bases between. This CDR3 has 14 amino acids.